The T cell receptor beta chain described here comes from a study of T cell repertoires in aging, cancer and after chemotherapy. Study summary: Chronic lymphocytic leukemia patients on fludarabine- or bendamustine-based regimens gave paired samples before and after chemotherapy. Overall study findings and caveats: Untreated cancer patients had significantly lower blood TCR diversity than age-matched healthy donors.

A note on this clonotype: Its antigen remains unidentified. A much larger clone differs by one base, so this may be a read error.

Amplification of TCR beta used genomic DNA extracted from peripheral blood. The length of the CDR3 is 15 residues. From germline, CDR1 is KGHDR and CDR2 SFDVKD. TRB rearrangements spanning V, D and J were amplified using mixed TRB-A/B primers. Via MiXCR, TCRdb re-called the multiplex PCR reads, giving one row per CDR3 protein. The table shows about 6,400 distinct CDR3 sequences, with about 19% occurring only once. Sequences were obtained from blood. The chain employs TRBV24-1 and TRBJ2-5, with D perhaps TRBD1 or TRBD2 (6 bases each). The sequence was collected from a human donor with a blood cancer. CDR3 bases: TGTGCCACCAGTGATCCGGGGGCGCGTTCGGAGACCCAGAACTTC. It encodes CATSDPGARSETQNF.